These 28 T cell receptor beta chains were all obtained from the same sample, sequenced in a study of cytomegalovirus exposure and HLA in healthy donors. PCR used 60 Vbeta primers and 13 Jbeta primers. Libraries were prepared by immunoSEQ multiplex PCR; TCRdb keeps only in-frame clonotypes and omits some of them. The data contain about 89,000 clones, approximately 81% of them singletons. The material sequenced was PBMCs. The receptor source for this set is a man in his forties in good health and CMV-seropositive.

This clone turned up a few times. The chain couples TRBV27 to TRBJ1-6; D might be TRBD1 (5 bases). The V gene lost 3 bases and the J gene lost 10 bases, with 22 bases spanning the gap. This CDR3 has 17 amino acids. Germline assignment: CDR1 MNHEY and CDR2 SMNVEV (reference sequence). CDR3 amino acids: CASSFVSAGISKSPLHF. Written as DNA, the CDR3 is TGTGCCAGCAGTTTCGTGTCGGCAGGGATAAGTAAATCACCCCTCCACTTT.

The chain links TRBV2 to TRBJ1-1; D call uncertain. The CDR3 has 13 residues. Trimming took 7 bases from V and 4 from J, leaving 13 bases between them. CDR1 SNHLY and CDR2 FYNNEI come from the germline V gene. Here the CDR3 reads CASKVEILTEAFF. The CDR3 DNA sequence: TGTGCCAGCAAAGTGGAGATACTCACTGAAGCTTTCTTT.

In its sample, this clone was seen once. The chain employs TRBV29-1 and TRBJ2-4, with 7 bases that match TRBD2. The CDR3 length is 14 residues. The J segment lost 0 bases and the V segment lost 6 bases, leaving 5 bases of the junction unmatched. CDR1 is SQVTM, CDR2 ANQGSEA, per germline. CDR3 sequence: CSVSLAVAKNIQYF. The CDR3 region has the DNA TGCAGCGTCTCTCTAGCGGTAGCCAAAAACATTCAGTACTTC.

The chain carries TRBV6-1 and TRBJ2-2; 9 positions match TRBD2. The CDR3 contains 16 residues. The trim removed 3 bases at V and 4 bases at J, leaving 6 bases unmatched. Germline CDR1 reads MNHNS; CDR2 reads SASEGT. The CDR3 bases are TGTGCCAGCAGTGATGGAGCGGGAGGTAGCACCGGGGAGCTGTTTTTT. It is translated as CASSDGAGGSTGELFF.

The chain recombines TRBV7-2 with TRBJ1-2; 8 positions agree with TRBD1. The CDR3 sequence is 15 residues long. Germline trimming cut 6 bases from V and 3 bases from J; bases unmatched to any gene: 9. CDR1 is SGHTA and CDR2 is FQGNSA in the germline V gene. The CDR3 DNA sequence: TGTGCCAGCAGTCGGAACAGGGGGAAAGACTATGGCTACACCTTC. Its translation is CASSRNRGKDYGYTF.

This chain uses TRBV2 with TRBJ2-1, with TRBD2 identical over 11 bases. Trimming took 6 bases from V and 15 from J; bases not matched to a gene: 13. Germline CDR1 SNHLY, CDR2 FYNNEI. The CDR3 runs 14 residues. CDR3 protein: CASSLTSGSALGFF. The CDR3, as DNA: TGTGCCAGCAGCCTCACTAGCGGGAGTGCTTTAGGGTTCTTC.

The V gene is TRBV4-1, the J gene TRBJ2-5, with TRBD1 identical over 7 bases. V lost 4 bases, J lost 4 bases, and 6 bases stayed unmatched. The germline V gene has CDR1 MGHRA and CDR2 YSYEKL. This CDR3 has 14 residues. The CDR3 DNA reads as TGCGCCAGCAGCCTCGGGAAGGGGGCAGAGACCCAGTACTTC. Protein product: CASSLGKGAETQYF.

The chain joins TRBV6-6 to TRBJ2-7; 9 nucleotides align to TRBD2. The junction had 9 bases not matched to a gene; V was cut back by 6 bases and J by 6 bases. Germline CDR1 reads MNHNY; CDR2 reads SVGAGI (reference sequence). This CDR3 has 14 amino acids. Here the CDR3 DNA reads TGTGCCAGCAGCTACGGGACTAGCAACGGCGAGCAGTACTTC. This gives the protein CASSYGTSNGEQYF.

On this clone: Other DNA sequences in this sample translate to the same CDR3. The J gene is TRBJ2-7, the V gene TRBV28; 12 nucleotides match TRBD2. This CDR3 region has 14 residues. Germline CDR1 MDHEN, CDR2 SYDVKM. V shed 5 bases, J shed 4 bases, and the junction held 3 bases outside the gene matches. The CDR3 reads CASSPSGRAYEQYF. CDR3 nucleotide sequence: TGTGCCAGCAGTCCTAGCGGGAGGGCTTACGAGCAGTACTTC.

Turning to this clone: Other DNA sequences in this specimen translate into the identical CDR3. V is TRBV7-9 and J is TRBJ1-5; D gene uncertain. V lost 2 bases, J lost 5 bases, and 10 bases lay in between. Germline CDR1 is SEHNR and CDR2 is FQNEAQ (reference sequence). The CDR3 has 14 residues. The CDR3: CASSLSTSDQPQHF. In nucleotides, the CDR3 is TGTGCCAGCAGCTTATCGACATCGGATCAGCCCCAGCATTTT.

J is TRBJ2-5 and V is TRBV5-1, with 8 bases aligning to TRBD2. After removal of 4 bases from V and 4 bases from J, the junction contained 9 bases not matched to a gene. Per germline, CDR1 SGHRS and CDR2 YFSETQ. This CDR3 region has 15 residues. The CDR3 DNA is TGCGCCAGCAGCAAAGGACCGGGAGGGTTAGAGACCCAGTACTTC. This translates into CASSKGPGGLETQYF.

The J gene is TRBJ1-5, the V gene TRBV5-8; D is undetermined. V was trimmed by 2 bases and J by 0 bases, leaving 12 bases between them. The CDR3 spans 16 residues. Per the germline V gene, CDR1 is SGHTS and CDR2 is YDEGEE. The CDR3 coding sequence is TGTGCCAGCAGCTTAATTCAGGATTATAGCAATCAGCCCCAGCATTTT. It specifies CASSLIQDYSNQPQHF.

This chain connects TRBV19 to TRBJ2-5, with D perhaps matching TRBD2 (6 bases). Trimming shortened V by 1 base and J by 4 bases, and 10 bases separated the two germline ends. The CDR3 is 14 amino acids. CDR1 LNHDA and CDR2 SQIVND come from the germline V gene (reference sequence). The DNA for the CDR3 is TGTGCCAGTAGTATAGCGGGAGTGTTAGAGACCCAGTACTTC. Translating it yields CASSIAGVLETQYF.

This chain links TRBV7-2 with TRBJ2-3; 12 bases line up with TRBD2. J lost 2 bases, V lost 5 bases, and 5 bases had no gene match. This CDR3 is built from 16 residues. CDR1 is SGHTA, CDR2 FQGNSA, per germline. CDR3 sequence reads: CASSTRLAGVTDTQYF. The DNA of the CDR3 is TGTGCCAGCAGCACCAGACTAGCGGGAGTCACAGATACGCAGTATTTT.

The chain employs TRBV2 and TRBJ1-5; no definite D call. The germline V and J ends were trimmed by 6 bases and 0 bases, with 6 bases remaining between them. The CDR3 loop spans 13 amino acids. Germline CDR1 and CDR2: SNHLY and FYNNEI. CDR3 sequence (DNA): TGTGCCAGCAGGGAGCATAGCAATCAGCCCCAGCATTTT. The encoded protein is CASREHSNQPQHF. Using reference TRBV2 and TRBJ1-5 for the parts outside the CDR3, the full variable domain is EPEVTQTPSHQVTQMGQEVILRCVPISNHLYFYWYRQILGQKVEFLVSFYNNEISEKSEIFDDQFSVERPDGSNFTLKIRSTKLEDSAMYFCASREHSNQPQHFGDGTRLSIL.

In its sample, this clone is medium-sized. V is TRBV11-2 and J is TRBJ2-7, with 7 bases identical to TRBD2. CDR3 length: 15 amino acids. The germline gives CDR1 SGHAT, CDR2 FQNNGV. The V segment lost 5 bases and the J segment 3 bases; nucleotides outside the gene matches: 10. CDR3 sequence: CASSLREAEGYEQYF. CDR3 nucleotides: TGTGCCAGCAGCCTACGGGAGGCCGAAGGCTACGAGCAGTACTTC.

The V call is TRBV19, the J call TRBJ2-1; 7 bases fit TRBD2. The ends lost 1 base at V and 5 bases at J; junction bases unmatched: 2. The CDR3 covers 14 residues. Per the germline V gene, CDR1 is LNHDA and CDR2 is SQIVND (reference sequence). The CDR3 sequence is CASSIGTRNNEQFF. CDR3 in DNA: TGTGCCAGTAGTATAGGGACTAGGAACAATGAGCAGTTCTTC. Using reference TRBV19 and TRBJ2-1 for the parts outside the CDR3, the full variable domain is DGGITQSPKYLFRKEGQNVTLSCEQNLNHDAMYWYRQDPGQGLRLIYYSQIVNDFQKGDIAEGYSVSREKKESFPLTVTSAQKNPTAFYLCASSIGTRNNEQFFGPGTRLTVL.

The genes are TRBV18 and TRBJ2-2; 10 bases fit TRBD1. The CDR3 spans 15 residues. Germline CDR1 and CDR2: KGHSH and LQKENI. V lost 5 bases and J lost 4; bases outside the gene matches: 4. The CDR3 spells CASSAGQGPTGELFF. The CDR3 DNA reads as TGTGCCAGCTCAGCGGGACAGGGGCCCACCGGGGAGCTGTTTTTT.

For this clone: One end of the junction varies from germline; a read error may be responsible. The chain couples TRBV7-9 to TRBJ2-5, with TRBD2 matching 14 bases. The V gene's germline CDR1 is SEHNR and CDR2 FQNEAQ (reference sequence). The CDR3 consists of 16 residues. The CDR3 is CSSSFAGLAGEETQYF. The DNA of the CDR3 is TGTTCCAGCAGCTTCGCGGGACTAGCGGGGGAAGAGACCCAGTACTTC.

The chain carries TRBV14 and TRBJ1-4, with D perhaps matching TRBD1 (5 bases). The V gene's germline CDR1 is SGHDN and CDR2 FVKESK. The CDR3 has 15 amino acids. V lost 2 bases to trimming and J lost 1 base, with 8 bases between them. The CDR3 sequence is CASSQRRGTNEKLFF. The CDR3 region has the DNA TGTGCCAGCAGCCAAAGGAGGGGAACTAATGAAAAACTGTTTTTT.

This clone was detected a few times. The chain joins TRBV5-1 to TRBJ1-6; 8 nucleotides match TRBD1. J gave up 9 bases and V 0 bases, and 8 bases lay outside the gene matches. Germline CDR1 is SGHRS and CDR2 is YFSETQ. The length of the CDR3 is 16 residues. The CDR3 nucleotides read TGCGCCAGCAGCTTGGCACCGACAGGGGTTGGTTCACCCCTCCACTTT. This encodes CASSLAPTGVGSPLHF.

The CDR3 loop reads CASSSQTNQPQHF. DNA for the CDR3: TGTGCCAGCTCTTCACAGACAAATCAGCCCCAGCATTTT. The chain recombines TRBV2 with TRBJ1-5; no firm D call. The V and J ends lost 8 bases and 4 bases respectively, with 12 bases between them. The CDR3 contains 13 residues. CDR1 SNHLY and CDR2 FYNNEI come from the germline V gene.

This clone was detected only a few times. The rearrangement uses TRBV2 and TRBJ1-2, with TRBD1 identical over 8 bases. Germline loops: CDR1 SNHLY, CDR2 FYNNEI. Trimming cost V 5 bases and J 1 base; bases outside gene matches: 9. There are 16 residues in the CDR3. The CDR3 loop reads CASSYKTGAVNYGYTF. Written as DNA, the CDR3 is TGTGCCAGCAGTTATAAGACAGGGGCCGTTAACTATGGCTACACCTTC.

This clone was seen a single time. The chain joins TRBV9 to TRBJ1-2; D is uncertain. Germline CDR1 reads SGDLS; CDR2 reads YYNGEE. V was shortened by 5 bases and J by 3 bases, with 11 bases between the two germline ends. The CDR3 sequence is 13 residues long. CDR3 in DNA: TGTGCCAGCAGTGGAGACCCTTACTATGGCTACACCTTC. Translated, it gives CASSGDPYYGYTF.

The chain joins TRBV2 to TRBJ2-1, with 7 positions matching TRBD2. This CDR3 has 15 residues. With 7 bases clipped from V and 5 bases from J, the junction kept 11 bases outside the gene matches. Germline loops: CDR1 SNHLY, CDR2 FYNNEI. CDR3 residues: CASKPRSGNHNEQFF. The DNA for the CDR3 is TGTGCCAGCAAACCGAGGAGCGGGAACCACAATGAGCAGTTCTTC.

The CDR3: CASSIGQVNTEAFF. The CDR3 nucleotides read TGTGCCAGTAGTATAGGACAGGTGAACACTGAAGCTTTCTTT. This chain connects TRBV19 to TRBJ1-1; the D gene is possibly TRBD1 (6 bases). V was clipped by 1 base and J by 0 bases, with 6 bases between them. The germline gives CDR1 LNHDA, CDR2 SQIVND (reference sequence). This CDR3 contains 14 residues.

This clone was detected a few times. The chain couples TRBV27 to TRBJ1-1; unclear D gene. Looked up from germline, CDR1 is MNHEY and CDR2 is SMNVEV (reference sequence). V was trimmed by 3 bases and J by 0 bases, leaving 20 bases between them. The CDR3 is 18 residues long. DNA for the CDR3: TGTGCCAGCAGTTTTTCGTCGACTACCTTTTATTTGAACACTGAAGCTTTCTTT. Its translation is CASSFSSTTFYLNTEAFF.

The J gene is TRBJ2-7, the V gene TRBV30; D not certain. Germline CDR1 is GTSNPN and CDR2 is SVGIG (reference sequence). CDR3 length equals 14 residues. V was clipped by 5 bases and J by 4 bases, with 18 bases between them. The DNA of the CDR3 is TGTGCCTGGGGTACCTCCGTAGAGGAGTACGAGCAGTACTTC. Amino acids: CAWGTSVEEYEQYF.